The T cell receptor (beta chain) under discussion was sequenced for a study of regulatory T cells in long-lasting Graves disease. Study-wide background: The term persistent Graves' disease signified upward of 5 years on antithyroid drugs with positive TSH receptor antibodies.

iRepertoire HTBI primers and Arm-PCR of CDR3 regions built TCR beta libraries. In the original analysis: Analysis of the samples identified around 64 TRBV and 14 TRBJ segments. TCRdb processed the multiplex PCR reads anew with MiXCR; each CDR3 protein has one entry. Clone size and V and J calls follow TCRdb, not the original study. The table includes roughly 400,000 distinct CDR3 sequences, around 20% detected once. The time point denotes: persistent/refractory GD, antithyroid drugs over 5 years with positive TRAb. Isolated PBMC RNA provided the starting material for the TCR library. Germline V gene lookup returns CDR1 SQVTM and CDR2 ANQGSEA. The CDR3 has 15 residues. V lost 7 bases, J lost 7 bases, and 25 bases lay in between. This clonotype was seen at least ten times. Antigen specificity is unknown. General study results and limits: With 2,500 to 3,500 shared public clonotypes, persistent patients exceeded new patients, who shared about 1,000. TRBV28, TRBJ1-2 and TRBJ2-5 emerged as the favored segments in persistent disease.

The sequence was collected from a female donor with Graves disease. The rearrangement joins TRBV29-1 to TRBJ2-5; TRBD1 or TRBD2 may be the D gene (5 bases each). Sequencing used peripheral blood mononuclear cells (PBMCs), obtained when the disease was refractory, from a patient treated with antithyroid drugs. The CDR3 DNA follows: TGCAGCGCCGTGGGGACCCCGGAGACTAAACGGACCCAGTACTTC. Encoded protein: CSAVGTPETKRTQYF.